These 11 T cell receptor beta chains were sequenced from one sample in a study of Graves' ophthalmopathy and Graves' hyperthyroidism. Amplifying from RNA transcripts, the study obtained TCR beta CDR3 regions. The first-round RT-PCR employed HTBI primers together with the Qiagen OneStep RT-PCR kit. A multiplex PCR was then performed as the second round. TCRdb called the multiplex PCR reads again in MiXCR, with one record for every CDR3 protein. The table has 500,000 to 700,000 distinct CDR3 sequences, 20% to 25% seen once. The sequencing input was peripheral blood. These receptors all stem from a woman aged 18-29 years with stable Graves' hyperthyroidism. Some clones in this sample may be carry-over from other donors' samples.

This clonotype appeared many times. CDR3 nucleotides: TGTGCCAGTAGTATAGATTTTGAGTTAAGCACTGAAGCTTTCTTT. This encodes CASSIDFELSTEAFF. The chain joins TRBV19 to TRBJ1-1, with D uncertain. V dropped 0 bases and J dropped 4 bases, with 12 bases sitting between them. The CDR3 is 15 amino acids. Per the germline V gene, CDR1 is LNHDA and CDR2 is SQIVND (reference sequence).

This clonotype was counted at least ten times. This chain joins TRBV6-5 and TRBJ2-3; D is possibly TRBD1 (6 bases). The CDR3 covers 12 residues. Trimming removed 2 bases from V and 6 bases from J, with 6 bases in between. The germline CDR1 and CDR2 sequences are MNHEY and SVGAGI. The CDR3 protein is CASSYDRDTQYF. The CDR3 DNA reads TGTGCCAGCAGTTACGACAGGGATACGCAGTATTTT.

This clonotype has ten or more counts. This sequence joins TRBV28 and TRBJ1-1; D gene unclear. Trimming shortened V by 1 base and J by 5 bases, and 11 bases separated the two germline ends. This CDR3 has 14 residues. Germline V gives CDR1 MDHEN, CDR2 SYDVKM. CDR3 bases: TGTGCCAGCAGTTTATTGACGGGTGGTACTGAAGCTTTCTTT. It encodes CASSLLTGGTEAFF.

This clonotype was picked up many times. The CDR3 is CACKDPGQGWPSNNSPLHF. In nucleotides, the CDR3 is TGTGCCTGTAAAGATCCGGGACAGGGGTGGCCCAGCAATAATTCACCCCTCCACTTT. J is TRBJ1-6 and V is TRBV30; 10 bases are shared with TRBD1. Germline V gene lookup returns CDR1 GTSNPN and CDR2 SVGIG (reference sequence). The V and J ends lost 6 bases and 5 bases, in that order; junction bases with no gene match: 19. The CDR3 runs 19 residues. Full variable domain (outside the CDR3, taken from reference TRBV30 and TRBJ1-6): SQTIHQWPATLVQPVGSPLSLECTVEGTSNPNLYWYRQAAGRGLQLLFYSVGIGQISSEVPQNLSASRPQDRQFILSSKKLLLSDSGFYLCACKDPGQGWPSNNSPLHFGNGTRLTVT.

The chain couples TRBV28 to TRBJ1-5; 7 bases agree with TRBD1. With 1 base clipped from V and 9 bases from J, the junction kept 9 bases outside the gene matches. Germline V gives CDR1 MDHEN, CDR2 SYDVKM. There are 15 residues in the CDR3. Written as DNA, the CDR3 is TGTGCCAGCAGTTTATATCGACAGGGTCAGAGGCCCCAGCATTTT. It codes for CASSLYRQGQRPQHF.

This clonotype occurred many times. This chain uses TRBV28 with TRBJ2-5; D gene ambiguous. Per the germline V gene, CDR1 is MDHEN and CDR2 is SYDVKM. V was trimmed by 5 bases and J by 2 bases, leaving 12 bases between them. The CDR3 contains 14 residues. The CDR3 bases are TGTGCCAGCAGTCCGGAGTTTCAGCAAGAGACCCAGTACTTC. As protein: CASSPEFQQETQYF.

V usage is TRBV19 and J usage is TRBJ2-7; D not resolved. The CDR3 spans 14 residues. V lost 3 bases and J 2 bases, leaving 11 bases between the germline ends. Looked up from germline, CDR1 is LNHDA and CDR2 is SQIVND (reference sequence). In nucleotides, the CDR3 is TGTGCCAGTAGTATCCACACAGCAGCCTACGAGCAGTACTTC. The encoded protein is CASSIHTAAYEQYF. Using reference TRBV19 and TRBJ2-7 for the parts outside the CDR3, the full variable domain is DGGITQSPKYLFRKEGQNVTLSCEQNLNHDAMYWYRQDPGQGLRLIYYSQIVNDFQKGDIAEGYSVSREKKESFPLTVTSAQKNPTAFYLCASSIHTAAYEQYFGPGTRLTVT.

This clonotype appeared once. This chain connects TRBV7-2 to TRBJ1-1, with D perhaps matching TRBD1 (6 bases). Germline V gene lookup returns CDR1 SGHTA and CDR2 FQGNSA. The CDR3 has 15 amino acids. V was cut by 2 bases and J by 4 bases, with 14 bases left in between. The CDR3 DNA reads TGTGCCAGCAGCTTACTAGGGGGGGGCGGCACTGAAGCTTTCTTT. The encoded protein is CASSLLGGGGTEAFF.

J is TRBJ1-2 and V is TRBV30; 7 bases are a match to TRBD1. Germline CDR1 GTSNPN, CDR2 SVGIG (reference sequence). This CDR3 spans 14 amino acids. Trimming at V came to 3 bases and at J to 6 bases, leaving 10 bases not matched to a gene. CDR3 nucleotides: TGTGCCTGGAGCGACCAAACAGGGGTTGATGGCTACACCTTC. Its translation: CAWSDQTGVDGYTF.

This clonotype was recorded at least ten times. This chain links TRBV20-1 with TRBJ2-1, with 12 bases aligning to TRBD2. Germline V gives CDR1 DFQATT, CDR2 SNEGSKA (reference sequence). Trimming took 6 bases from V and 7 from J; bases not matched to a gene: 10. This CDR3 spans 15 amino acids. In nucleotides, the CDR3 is TGCAGTGCCTCAACCGGGACTAGCGGGTCTAATGAGCAGTTCTTC. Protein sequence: CSASTGTSGSNEQFF.

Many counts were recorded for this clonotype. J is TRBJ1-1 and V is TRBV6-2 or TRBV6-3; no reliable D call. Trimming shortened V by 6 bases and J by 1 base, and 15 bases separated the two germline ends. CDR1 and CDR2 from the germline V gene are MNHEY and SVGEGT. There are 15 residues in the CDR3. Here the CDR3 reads CASSTRVHKNTEAFF. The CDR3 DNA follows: TGTGCCAGCAGCACCCGGGTTCACAAGAACACTGAAGCTTTCTTT.